One and the same sample provided the 30 T cell receptor beta chains below, sequenced in a study of T-cell reconstitution after alpha-beta-depleted transplantation in children. Study-level points and caveats: Most T-cell counts and diversity one year after the transplant came from T cells that were newly produced.

Unique molecular identifiers were used to barcode this TCRbeta library. From the PCR reads, TCRdb called clonotypes with MiXCR, one entry per CDR3 protein. The repertoire holds approximately 300,000 distinct CDR3 sequences, with less than 9.5% as singletons. No antigen has been identified for these receptors. The specimen was peripheral blood, collected 360 days after TCRalphabeta/CD19-depleted stem cell transplant. These TCRs come from a female patient aged 2-9 years who had a stem cell transplant for Fanconi anemia, so the T cells may come from the graft donor.

This clonotype was counted at least ten times. J is TRBJ2-7 and V is TRBV29-1; maybe TRBD1 (5 bases). V was pared by 0 bases and J by 3 bases, with 9 bases between. The CDR3 length is 13 residues. CDR1 and CDR2 from the germline V gene are SQVTM and ANQGSEA. The CDR3 loop is CSVEEAQGYEQYF. The CDR3 nucleotides read TGCAGCGTTGAAGAGGCGCAGGGCTACGAGCAGTACTTC.

The chain combines TRBV3-1 with TRBJ2-7; TRBD2 agrees at 11 bases. The V and J ends lost 4 bases and 2 bases, in that order; junction bases with no gene match: 4. CDR1 is LGHDT and CDR2 is YNNKEL in the germline V gene (reference sequence). This CDR3 contains 15 residues. CDR3 coding DNA: TGTGCCAGCAGCCCCGGGACTAGCGGTCCCTACGAGCAGTACGTC. As protein: CASSPGTSGPYEQYV.

This clonotype appeared many times. The V call is TRBV5-1, the J call TRBJ1-1, with 7 bases fitting TRBD1. After removal of 4 bases from V and 4 bases from J, the junction contained 4 bases not matched to a gene. The CDR3 contains 13 residues. CDR1 and CDR2 (germline): SGHRS, YFSETQ. For the CDR3, the DNA is TGCGCCAGCAGCGTGGGACAGCGCACTGAAGCTTTCTTT. Amino acids: CASSVGQRTEAFF.

This clonotype occurred a few times. At one end the junction does not follow the germline gene, possibly because of a read error. J is TRBJ1-4 and V is TRBV20-1; D is unclear. Germline CDR1 reads DFQATT; CDR2 reads SNEGSKA (reference sequence). CDR3 length: 17 residues. For the CDR3, the DNA is TGCTGTGCTAGTGGTATTGAAGTGGGCGGACGACATGAAAAACTGTTTTTT. Residues: CCASGIEVGGRHEKLFF.

This clonotype occurred many times. This chain connects TRBV11-2 to TRBJ2-7; D remains ambiguous. The V end was cut by 0 bases, the J end by 3 bases, with 15 bases between. Per germline, CDR1 SGHAT and CDR2 FQNNGV. The CDR3 covers 16 residues. The CDR3 DNA reads TGTGCCAGCAGCTTAGATATCCTCAGAGGAGTCTACGAGCAGTACTTC. Translating it yields CASSLDILRGVYEQYF.

The table lists this clonotype with many counts. The gene calls are TRBV20-1 and TRBJ2-7; the match to TRBD2 covers 11 bases. With 0 bases clipped from V and 1 base from J, the junction kept 2 bases outside the gene matches. From germline, CDR1 is DFQATT and CDR2 SNEGSKA (reference sequence). This CDR3 has 15 residues. The CDR3: CSARELAGASYEQYF. The CDR3 DNA is TGCAGTGCTAGAGAACTAGCGGGAGCATCCTACGAGCAGTACTTC.

The V gene is TRBV18, the J gene TRBJ2-5; the match to TRBD1 covers 7 bases. This CDR3 spans 14 amino acids. Per germline, CDR1 KGHSH and CDR2 LQKENI. Germline trimming cut 3 bases from V and 5 bases from J; bases unmatched to any gene: 6. The DNA of the CDR3 is TGTGCCAGCTCACCCAGACAGGGCATGGAGACCCAGTACTTC. This encodes CASSPRQGMETQYF.

This clonotype was seen many times. The chain is built from TRBV10-3 and TRBJ2-7; possible D gene TRBD1, 5 bases. This CDR3 comprises 13 residues. Trimming cost V 4 bases and J 2 bases, with 9 bases left between them. Germline V CDR1 and CDR2: ENHRY, SYGVKD. The CDR3 sequence: CAISARQTYEQYV. CDR3 nucleotide sequence: TGTGCCATCAGTGCCCGACAGACCTACGAGCAGTACGTC.

Note on this clonotype: A much larger clone lies a single base off, so this may be a read error. CDR3 residues: CASSFLGTDMQYF. The CDR3 DNA reads as TGTGCCAGCAGTTTTCTTGGCACAGATATGCAGTATTTT. This chain joins TRBV12-3 or TRBV12-4 and TRBJ2-3; no definite D call. The CDR3 extends over 13 amino acids.

Ten or more counts support this clonotype. This chain links TRBV6-5 with TRBJ2-5, with D unclear. In germline, CDR1 is MNHEY, CDR2 SVGAGI. The CDR3 spans 15 residues. The V gene lost 3 bases and the J gene lost 2 bases, with 13 bases spanning the gap. CDR3 nucleotides: TGTGCCAGCAGTTATGGAGTTCGAAGACAAGAGACCCAGTACTTC. This sequence encodes CASSYGVRRQETQYF.

This clonotype was seen only a few times. The chain employs TRBV5-5 and TRBJ2-1; tentative D call: TRBD2 (5 bases). Germline V CDR1 and CDR2: SGHKS, YYEKEE (reference sequence). V lost 4 bases, J lost 4 bases, and 18 bases lay in between. The CDR3 runs to 16 residues. CDR3 sequence reads: CASSPELFRDYNEQFF. For the CDR3, the DNA is TGTGCCAGCAGCCCCGAGTTATTCCGGGATTACAATGAGCAGTTCTTC.

This clonotype was observed many times. The chain joins TRBV28 to TRBJ2-2, with 8 bases fitting TRBD2. Trimming cost V 7 bases and J 5 bases; bases outside gene matches: 12. The germline V gene encodes CDR1 MDHEN and CDR2 SYDVKM. The CDR3 runs 16 residues. CDR3 DNA: TGTGCCAGCAACATGTGGGAGACGGGGGGGACCGGGGAGCTGTTTTTT. It encodes CASNMWETGGTGELFF.

The table lists this clonotype with a few counts. This chain links TRBV4-1 with TRBJ1-1; D is unclear. This CDR3 has 13 residues. Germline V gives CDR1 MGHRA, CDR2 YSYEKL. The V end was cut by 4 bases, the J end by 6 bases, with 12 bases between. CDR3 amino acids: CASSLVRLSEAFF. CDR3 DNA: TGCGCCAGCAGCCTCGTTCGGTTATCTGAAGCTTTCTTT.

This clonotype appeared many times. The CDR3 region is CSARQGRTDTQYF. The CDR3 nucleotides read TGCAGTGCTCGACAGGGGAGGACAGATACGCAGTATTTT. This rearrangement joins TRBV20-1 to TRBJ2-3, with TRBD1 matching over 8 bases. Germline V CDR1 and CDR2: DFQATT, SNEGSKA (reference sequence). V gave up 5 bases and J gave up 3 bases; unmatched junction bases: 4. This CDR3 contains 13 residues.

This clonotype showed up many times. The chain carries TRBV7-9 and TRBJ2-5; D tentatively reads TRBD1 or TRBD2 (5 bases each). This CDR3 contains 11 residues. Deletions cut 1 base from V and 10 bases from J, with 7 bases between. From germline, CDR1 is SEHNR and CDR2 FQNEAQ (reference sequence). Written as DNA, the CDR3 is TGTGCCAGCAGCTTAGAGAGGGGCCAGTACTTC. Protein: CASSLERGQYF. The full variable domain, its missing parts supplied by reference TRBV7-9 and TRBJ2-5, is DTGVSQNPRHKITKRGQNVTFRCDPISEHNRLYWYRQTLGQGPEFLTYFQNEAQLEKSRLLSDRFSAERPKGSFSTLEIQRTEQGDSAMYLCASSLERGQYFGPGTRLLVL.

This clonotype was seen many times. V is TRBV20-1 and J is TRBJ2-3; 7 bases line up with TRBD2. Trimming removed 5 bases from V and 1 base from J; junction bases left unmatched: 6. Germline assignment: CDR1 DFQATT and CDR2 SNEGSKA (reference sequence). CDR3 length: 14 residues. This CDR3 reads CSAGLVRGTDTQYF. The CDR3 region has the DNA TGCAGTGCTGGACTAGTCCGGGGCACAGATACGCAGTATTTT.

At least ten counts were recorded for this clonotype. The chain is built from TRBV18 and TRBJ2-7; 8 bases are shared with TRBD1. The trim removed 6 bases at V and 7 bases at J, leaving 11 bases unmatched. Germline assignment: CDR1 KGHSH and CDR2 LQKENI. This CDR3 is built from 14 residues. The DNA for the CDR3 is TGTGCCAGCTCTTTCGCCAGGGGGCTCGGAGAGCAGTACTTC. Residues: CASSFARGLGEQYF.

This clonotype appeared many times. The J gene is TRBJ2-2, the V gene TRBV25-1; possible D gene TRBD2, 7 bases. Trimming shortened V by 4 bases and J by 7 bases, and 19 bases separated the two germline ends. The germline V gene encodes CDR1 MGHDK and CDR2 SYGVNS. This CDR3 is 16 amino acids long. CDR3 sequence (DNA): TGTGCCAGCAGTGTAGGGTACGGGGGGCTCGGCGGGGAGCTGTTTTTT. Protein: CASSVGYGGLGGELFF. The complete variable domain, with remaining parts taken from reference TRBV25-1 and TRBJ2-2, reads EADIYQTPRYLVIGTGKKITLECSQTMGHDKMYWYQQDPGMELHLIHYSYGVNSTEKGDLSSESTVSRIRTEHFPLTLESARPSHTSQYLCASSVGYGGLGGELFFGEGSRLTVL.

This clonotype occurred many times. The chain is built from TRBV4-3 and TRBJ2-3; D call uncertain. V dropped 1 base and J dropped 4 bases, with 6 bases sitting between them. The CDR3 runs 13 residues. CDR1 LGHNA and CDR2 YSLEER come from the germline V gene. CDR3 in DNA: TGCGCCAGCAGCCAAGTGTCCCCAGATACGCAGTATTTT. Protein: CASSQVSPDTQYF.

In its sample, this clonotype was seen a few times. This chain connects TRBV7-2 to TRBJ2-3; D is unresolved. The V gene's germline CDR1 is SGHTA and CDR2 FQGNSA. Trimming left V 5 bases short and J 5 bases short, with 8 bases between. The CDR3 runs to 12 residues. Here the CDR3 reads CASSLFGDTQYF. CDR3 nucleotide sequence: TGTGCCAGCAGCCTTTTCGGAGATACGCAGTATTTT.

This clonotype has just a few counts. The chain employs TRBV4-1 and TRBJ2-6; D not resolved. The germline gives CDR1 MGHRA, CDR2 YSYEKL. CDR3 length: 16 residues. Deletions cut 5 bases from V and 0 bases from J, with 11 bases between. The CDR3 sequence is CASSFRSNSGANVLTF. CDR3 coding DNA: TGCGCCAGCAGCTTCCGCTCGAACTCTGGGGCCAACGTCCTGACTTTC.

The chain is built from TRBV20-1 and TRBJ2-1; the match to TRBD2 covers 8 bases. The junction had 6 bases not matched to a gene; V was cut back by 0 bases and J by 2 bases. The CDR3 is made up of 16 amino acids. Per germline, CDR1 DFQATT and CDR2 SNEGSKA (reference sequence). The CDR3 sequence is CSAREYYGGAYNEQFF. The CDR3 DNA sequence: TGCAGTGCTAGAGAGTATTACGGGGGGGCCTACAATGAGCAGTTCTTC.

This clonotype was counted ten times or more. CDR3 loop: CASSLDRGRFYEQYF. CDR3 coding DNA: TGCGCCAGCAGCTTAGACAGGGGTAGATTCTACGAGCAGTACTTC. The V call is TRBV5-1, the J call TRBJ2-7; 8 bases line up with TRBD1. Germline V gives CDR1 SGHRS, CDR2 YFSETQ. The CDR3 extends over 15 amino acids. With 2 bases clipped from V and 3 bases from J, the junction kept 7 bases outside the gene matches.

This clonotype was observed many times. V usage is TRBV5-1 and J usage is TRBJ2-7; D perhaps matches TRBD2 (5 bases). V was cut by 0 bases and J by 2 bases, with 15 bases left in between. CDR1 is SGHRS, CDR2 YFSETQ, per germline. The CDR3 is made up of 16 amino acids. The CDR3: CASSLANPGKTYEQYF. CDR3 bases: TGCGCCAGCAGCTTGGCCAATCCGGGGAAAACCTACGAGCAGTACTTC.

This clonotype was observed many times. The chain has TRBV5-6 and TRBJ1-5; no clear D. The germline V and J ends were trimmed by 1 base and 0 bases, with 8 bases remaining between them. CDR1 and CDR2 from the germline V gene are SGHDT and YYEEEE. This CDR3 region has 15 residues. The CDR3 is CASSLMSDSNQPQHF. The CDR3, as DNA: TGTGCCAGCAGCTTGATGTCCGATAGCAATCAGCCCCAGCATTTT.

V and J are TRBV25-1 and TRBJ2-4; TRBD2 aligns across 8 bases. The J segment lost 13 bases and the V segment lost 5 bases, leaving 4 bases of the junction unmatched. This CDR3 is built from 11 residues. Germline V gene data show CDR1 as MGHDK and CDR2 as SYGVNS. Here the CDR3 DNA reads TGTGCCAGCAGTAGACTAGCGATCCAGTACTTC. This sequence encodes CASSRLAIQYF.

The table lists this clonotype with a few counts. V is TRBV5-4 and J is TRBJ2-1; 7 bases line up with TRBD1. Germline-derived CDR1 and CDR2 are SGHNT and YYREEE (reference sequence). The CDR3 contains 14 residues. V lost 2 bases, J lost 9 bases, and 8 bases stayed unmatched. In nucleotides, the CDR3 is TGTGCCAGCAGCTTAACAGGGGCGAGAGGTGAGCAGTTCTTC. It encodes CASSLTGARGEQFF.

Concerning this clonotype: In this CDR3 the conserved last residue, phenylalanine or tryptophan, is missing, so a read error is likely. The CDR3 region has the DNA TGTGCCAGCAGCCCAACCCCGGCGGGTCATGGCTACACCATC. This gives the protein CASSPTPAGHGYTI. V is TRBV7-6 and J is TRBJ1-2; no definite D call. Per germline, CDR1 SGHVS and CDR2 FNYEAQ. Trimming left V 5 bases short and J 6 bases short, with 16 bases between. This CDR3 comprises 14 residues.

The chain is built from TRBV7-6 and TRBJ2-1, with a tentative D call TRBD2 (6 bases). There are 17 residues in the CDR3. From germline, CDR1 is SGHVS and CDR2 FNYEAQ. Trimming pared 4 bases from V and 3 bases from J, leaving 19 bases between. The CDR3 sequence is CASSSMATGTYYNEQFF. The CDR3 nucleotides read TGTGCCAGCAGCTCAATGGCTACCGGGACTTACTACAATGAGCAGTTCTTC.

The rearrangement links TRBV7-3 to TRBJ1-1; D gene ambiguous. V was clipped by 5 bases and J by 6 bases, with 16 bases between them. CDR1 SGHTA and CDR2 FQGTGA come from the germline V gene. This CDR3 has 14 residues. CDR3 nucleotide sequence: TGTGCCAGCAGCCCCGCGTCCCGTGCCGCTGAAGCTTTCTTT. It translates to CASSPASRAAEAFF. Full variable domain (outside the CDR3, taken from reference TRBV7-3 and TRBJ1-1): GAGVSQTPSNKVTEKGKYVELRCDPISGHTALYWYRQSLGQGPEFLIYFQGTGAADDSGLPNDRFFAVRPEGSVSTLKIQRTERGDSAVYLCASSPASRAAEAFFGQGTRLTVV.